This T cell receptor (beta chain) was recovered during a study of T cells in Graves' hyperthyroidism and ophthalmopathy. V was clipped by 0 bases and J by 2 bases, with 14 bases between them. CDR3 length: 16 residues. Germline V gene lookup returns CDR1 MGHRA and CDR2 YSYEKL. Amplification of TCR beta CDR3 regions used RNA as the template. First-round RT-PCR with HTBI primers amplified the TCR CDR3 region. TCRdb ran MiXCR on the multiplex PCR reads and lists one entry per CDR3 protein. Of 360,000 or so distinct CDR3 sequences detected, roughly 20% appear once; the ten largest clones hold about 16%. This clonotype was recorded many times.

This receptor was obtained from a woman in her forties with Graves' ophthalmopathy. The V gene is TRBV4-1, the J gene TRBJ2-7, with a tentative D call TRBD2 (5 bases). The sequenced sample was blood. The CDR3 coding sequence is TGCGCCAGCAGCCAAGAGAGGGTGGCGGCGGCCTACGAGCAGTACTTC. It encodes CASSQERVAAAYEQYF.